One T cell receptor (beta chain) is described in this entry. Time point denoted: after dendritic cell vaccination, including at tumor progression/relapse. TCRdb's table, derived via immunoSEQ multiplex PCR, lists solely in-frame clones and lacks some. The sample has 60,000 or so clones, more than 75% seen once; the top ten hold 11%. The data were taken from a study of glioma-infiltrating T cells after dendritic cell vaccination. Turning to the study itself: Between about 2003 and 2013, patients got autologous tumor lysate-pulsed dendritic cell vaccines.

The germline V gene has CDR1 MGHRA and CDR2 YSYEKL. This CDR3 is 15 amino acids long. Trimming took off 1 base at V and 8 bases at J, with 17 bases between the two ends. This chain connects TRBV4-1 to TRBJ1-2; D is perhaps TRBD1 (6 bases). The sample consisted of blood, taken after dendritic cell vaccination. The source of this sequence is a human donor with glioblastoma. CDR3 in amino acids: CASSQAGTSSQGYTF. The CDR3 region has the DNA TGCGCCAGCAGCCAAGCCGGGACATCCTCGCAGGGCTACACCTTC.